This T cell receptor beta chain was documented in a study of blood T cell repertoires in COVID-19. Recovery meant two consecutive negative NP/OP PCR tests, professional clearance, or resolved symptoms. Generated by immunoSEQ multiplex PCR, the TCRdb table keeps only in-frame clones and is missing some. The sample consists of around 360,000 clones, about 88% of them appearing once. This CDR3 region has 15 residues. Germline V gene sequence: CDR1 KGHDR, CDR2 SFDVKD. The V end lost 5 bases, the J end lost 5 bases, and 15 bases lay between the germline ends. Source material: PBMCs or T cells enriched from blood (not recorded which). This chain connects TRBV24-1 to TRBJ1-5; D is perhaps TRBD1 (5 bases). The source is a woman aged 25 to 39 who had recovered from COVID-19. CDR3 DNA: TGTGCCACCAGTGCCCGGGGGAGAGGCGATCAGCCCCAGCATTTT. Encoded protein: CATSARGRGDQPQHF.